This TCR beta chain was captured by sequencing in a study of T cell responses to AZD1222 COVID-19 vaccine. This CDR3 contains 14 residues. Germline loops: CDR1 SGHTA, CDR2 FQGNSA. Trimming shortened V by 3 bases and J by 4 bases, and 10 bases separated the two germline ends. The protocol was immunoSEQ multiplex PCR, while the TCRdb copy is restricted to in-frame clones and leaves out a portion. This table has more than 95,000 clones, approximately 89% appearing once. Note on this clone: What it recognizes is unknown.

Study-wide results and limits: Following two doses of AZD1222, Spike-specific TCR breadth and depth rose.

This sequence was found in an adult in good health. Here the sequenced sample was peripheral blood, taken on day 0 of AZD1222 vaccination. The chain joins TRBV7-2 to TRBJ1-3; D unresolved. CDR3 sequence (DNA): TGTGCCAGCAGCTTTTCTTCCTCCGGAAACACCATATATTTT. It translates to CASSFSSSGNTIYF.